Below, 26 T cell receptor beta chains from the same sample are listed, as sequenced in a study of T cell responses to AZD1222 COVID-19 vaccine. Profiling relied on immunoSEQ multiplex PCR, and the TCRdb table lists in-frame clones only, not all of them. This table holds around 120,000 clones, about 90% found once. The sequences come from peripheral blood, collected on day 0 of MenACWY control vaccination. All receptors derive from an adult in good health.

The chain has TRBV19 and TRBJ1-1; 9 bases agree with TRBD1. Trimming removed 10 bases from V and 7 bases from J; junction bases left unmatched: 7. This CDR3 is 12 amino acids long. Looked up from germline, CDR1 is LNHDA and CDR2 is SQIVND (reference sequence). The CDR3 is CATRQGGGEAFF. The DNA for the CDR3 is TGTGCCACCAGACAGGGGGGGGGTGAAGCTTTCTTT.

The chain recombines TRBV24-1 with TRBJ2-1; D possibly matches TRBD1 or TRBD2 (6 bases each). The V end lost 1 base, the J end lost 7 bases, and 16 bases lay between the germline ends. This CDR3 has 16 residues. Germline CDR1 and CDR2: KGHDR and SFDVKD. CDR3 residues: CATSDFSRGGENEQFF. The DNA of the CDR3 is TGTGCCACCAGTGATTTTTCCAGGGGAGGTGAGAATGAGCAGTTCTTC.

This sequence joins TRBV2 and TRBJ2-7, with 7 bases aligning to TRBD1. V shed 4 bases, J shed 4 bases, and the junction held 4 bases outside the gene matches. Germline CDR1 reads SNHLY; CDR2 reads FYNNEI. CDR3 length: 13 amino acids. CDR3 protein: CASSAQGVYEQYF. CDR3 nucleotide sequence: TGTGCCAGCAGTGCCCAGGGGGTTTACGAGCAGTACTTC.

This rearrangement joins TRBV11-2 to TRBJ2-7; D gene unclear. Looked up from germline, CDR1 is SGHAT and CDR2 is FQNNGV. There are 13 residues in the CDR3. The CDR3 here is CAGQTLSRHEQYF. The DNA of the CDR3 is TGTGCTGGGCAGACCTTATCTCGCCACGAGCAGTACTTC.

The chain combines TRBV6-5 with TRBJ2-1; no definite D call. The germline V and J ends were trimmed by 7 bases and 7 bases, with 17 bases remaining between them. This CDR3 spans 14 amino acids. CDR1 and CDR2 (germline): MNHEY, SVGAGI. The CDR3 nucleotides read TGTGCCAGCAAGAAGGATGCAGCTGGGAATGAGCAGTTCTTC. It yields the protein CASKKDAAGNEQFF.

Only one count was recorded for this clone. The chain uses TRBV28 and TRBJ2-5; tentatively, D is TRBD2 (5 bases). The J call could be wrong; TRBJ2-7 is a better fit for the DNA end. The CDR3 consists of 15 residues. Germline loops: CDR1 MDHEN, CDR2 SYDVKM. CDR3 loop: CASSPSGDITYEQYF. The CDR3 DNA is TGTGCCAGCAGCCCATCCGGGGATATTACCTACGAGCAGTACTTC.

The genes are TRBV5-6 and TRBJ1-2; tentatively, D is TRBD1 (5 bases). The V and J ends lost 0 bases and 6 bases respectively, with 9 bases between them. CDR3 length equals 13 residues. The germline CDR1 and CDR2 sequences are SGHDT and YYEEEE. The CDR3 protein is CASSLAGTDGYTF. CDR3 DNA: TGTGCCAGCAGCTTGGCCGGGACCGATGGCTACACCTTC.

V gene TRBV3-1 (or the pseudogene TRBV3-2) combines with J gene TRBJ2-7; D might be TRBD1 or TRBD2, each matching 6 bases. CDR3 size: 17 residues. Germline CDR1 reads LGHDT; CDR2 reads YNNKEL (reference sequence). V was cut by 1 base and J by 4 bases, with 20 bases left in between. Here the CDR3 reads CASSQVGGLGKGYEQYF. Here the CDR3 DNA reads TGTGCCAGCAGCCAAGTTGGGGGGCTCGGTAAAGGGTACGAGCAGTACTTC.

This clone was observed a single time. This CDR3 is CASRTDGPTGYTF. The DNA of the CDR3 is TGTGCCAGCAGGACGGACGGGCCGACTGGCTACACCTTC. The rearrangement joins TRBV25-1 to TRBJ1-2; D gene ambiguous. The germline V and J ends were trimmed by 6 bases and 7 bases, with 15 bases remaining between them. This CDR3 is 13 amino acids long. CDR1 MGHDK and CDR2 SYGVNS come from the germline V gene.

This chain joins TRBV11-2 and TRBJ2-3; D is undetermined. This CDR3 has 13 residues. Germline-derived CDR1 and CDR2 are SGHAT and FQNNGV. V gave up 5 bases and J gave up 4 bases, with 10 bases separating them. The CDR3 is CASSIAPADTQYF. Written as DNA, the CDR3 is TGTGCCAGCAGCATAGCCCCGGCAGATACGCAGTATTTT.

The CDR3 nucleotides read TGTGCCAGCAGCTACCGGGACAGGTTCAATGAGCAGTTCTTC. Encoded protein: CASSYRDRFNEQFF. The chain couples TRBV5-6 to TRBJ2-1, with TRBD1 identical over 8 bases. Per the germline V gene, CDR1 is SGHDT and CDR2 is YYEEEE. Trimming removed 3 bases from V and 6 bases from J; junction bases left unmatched: 5. This CDR3 is 14 amino acids long. Combining the CDR3 with reference TRBV5-6 and TRBJ2-1 gives the whole variable domain DAGVTQSPTHLIKTRGQQVTLRCSPKSGHDTVSWYQQALGQGPQFIFQYYEEEERQRGNFPDRFSGHQFPNYSSELNVNALLLGDSALYLCASSYRDRFNEQFFGPGTRLTVL.

This clone occurred once. The rearrangement uses TRBV11-3 and TRBJ2-1; D uncertain. Germline V gene lookup returns CDR1 SGHNT and CDR2 YENEEA. This CDR3 has 12 amino acids. V lost 1 base to trimming and J lost 9 bases, with 7 bases between them. CDR3 in amino acids: CASSLGPLEQFF. CDR3 DNA: TGTGCCAGCAGCTTAGGCCCACTTGAGCAGTTCTTC.

V usage is TRBV5-4 and J usage is TRBJ1-2, with TRBD1 as a possible D gene (5 bases). The CDR3 extends over 13 amino acids. The germline CDR1 and CDR2 sequences are SGHNT and YYREEE (reference sequence). V was pared by 4 bases and J by 5 bases, with 12 bases between. CDR3 bases: TGTGCCAGCAGCCACCGGGACGGGTATGGCTACACCTTC. It yields the protein CASSHRDGYGYTF.

The rearrangement links TRBV2 to TRBJ1-3; the match to TRBD1 covers 7 bases. Losses at the gene ends were 6 bases for V and 3 bases for J; bases not matched to a gene: 5. Germline CDR1 is SNHLY and CDR2 is FYNNEI. This CDR3 has 14 residues. In nucleotides, the CDR3 is TGTGCCAGCAGCTCCACAGGGGATGGAAACACCATATATTTT. Encoded protein: CASSSTGDGNTIYF.

This chain uses TRBV5-1 with TRBJ1-1; unclear D gene. This CDR3 region has 15 residues. The V and J ends lost 6 bases and 1 base respectively, with 16 bases between them. Looked up from germline, CDR1 is SGHRS and CDR2 is YFSETQ. The CDR3 loop reads CASTTLSARNTEAFF. CDR3 in DNA: TGCGCCAGCACCACCCTGTCGGCACGGAACACTGAAGCTTTCTTT.

This clone was seen only once. V usage is TRBV2 and J usage is TRBJ2-5; TRBD1 matches at 7 bases. J lost 0 bases, V lost 0 bases, and 7 bases had no gene match. The CDR3 is made up of 17 amino acids. Germline V gene lookup returns CDR1 SNHLY and CDR2 FYNNEI. CDR3 nucleotides: TGTGCCAGCAGTGAAGCGGGACAGCGGCAAAACCAAGAGACCCAGTACTTC. Residues: CASSEAGQRQNQETQYF. Combining the CDR3 with reference TRBV2 and TRBJ2-5 gives the whole variable domain EPEVTQTPSHQVTQMGQEVILRCVPISNHLYFYWYRQILGQKVEFLVSFYNNEISEKSEIFDDQFSVERPDGSNFTLKIRSTKLEDSAMYFCASSEAGQRQNQETQYFGPGTRLLVL.

A single count supports this clone. This sequence joins TRBV4-1 and TRBJ2-1; D is unclear. The V and J ends lost 3 bases and 3 bases respectively, with 6 bases between them. CDR3 size: 13 residues. Germline V gene sequence: CDR1 MGHRA, CDR2 YSYEKL. This CDR3 is CASSQLYYNEQFF. The CDR3 DNA sequence: TGCGCCAGCAGCCAGCTCTACTACAATGAGCAGTTCTTC.

The V and J genes are TRBV28 and TRBJ2-6; D is tentatively TRBD1 or TRBD2 (5 bases each). Germline CDR1 reads MDHEN; CDR2 reads SYDVKM. V lost 3 bases and J lost 2, with 11 bases in between. The CDR3 has 16 amino acids. CDR3 residues: CASSLSRDAGANVLTF. CDR3 nucleotide sequence: TGTGCCAGCAGTTTGAGCAGGGACGCTGGGGCCAACGTCCTGACTTTC.

The chain carries TRBV28 and TRBJ1-5; 7 bases are shared with TRBD1. The CDR3 loop spans 18 amino acids. Germline values: CDR1 MDHEN, CDR2 SYDVKM. With V trimmed by 3 bases and J by 4 bases, 15 bases remained unmatched. CDR3 sequence reads: CASSFRQGSLGVNQPQHF. The CDR3 region has the DNA TGTGCCAGCAGTTTCCGACAGGGATCGTTAGGGGTGAATCAGCCCCAGCATTTT. Complete variable domain (other parts from reference TRBV28 and TRBJ1-5): DVKVTQSSRYLVKRTGEKVFLECVQDMDHENMFWYRQDPGLGLRLIYFSYDVKMKEKGDIPEGYSVSREKKERFSLILESASTNQTSMYLCASSFRQGSLGVNQPQHFGDGTRLSIL.

This chain uses TRBV21-1 with TRBJ1-2. TRBV21-1 is listed as a pseudogene. The CDR3 runs to 18 residues. CDR3 sequence (DNA): TGTGCCAGCAGCAAAGCCCTACCTCGACAGGAGGGAAACTATGGCTACACCTTC. Translation gives CASSKALPRQEGNYGYTF.

V gene TRBV19 combines with J gene TRBJ1-5, with no clear D. CDR1 and CDR2 (germline): LNHDA, SQIVND (reference sequence). The CDR3 has 13 amino acids. Between the trimmed V and J ends, which lost 4 bases and 7 bases, there was a span of 11 bases. CDR3 in DNA: TGTGCCAGTAGTAATTTGGTCTTCCAGCCCCAGCATTTT. It encodes CASSNLVFQPQHF.

This clone was counted a few times. The CDR3 region has the DNA TGTGCCAGCAGCCAGATACTAGCGGGCCGGACGTACGAGCAGTACTTC. It encodes CASSQILAGRTYEQYF. The chain links TRBV4-2 to TRBJ2-7; 9 bases align to TRBD2. V shed 3 bases, J shed 4 bases, and the junction held 10 bases outside the gene matches. The CDR3 consists of 16 residues. Germline V gene sequence: CDR1 LGHNA, CDR2 YNFKEQ.

This rearrangement joins TRBV23-1 to TRBJ1-5, with D unclear. TRBV23-1 is flagged as an ORF with uncertain function. The CDR3 consists of 17 residues. Trimming removed 0 bases at V and 0 bases at J, with 12 bases between. CDR3 sequence: CASSQSAGWRSNQPQHF. CDR3 nucleotides: TGCGCCAGCAGTCAATCGGCGGGGTGGCGTAGCAATCAGCCCCAGCATTTT.

The gene calls are TRBV7-3 and TRBJ2-7; 14 positions agree with TRBD2. Germline V lookup: CDR1 SGHTA, CDR2 FQGTGA. This CDR3 is 21 amino acids long. J lost 5 bases, V lost 5 bases, and 23 bases had no gene match. The CDR3 DNA reads as TGTGCCAGCAGCGGCACGGGACTAGCGGGAGTCTCCTCTCAAAGACTTAACGAGCAGTACTTC. It is translated as CASSGTGLAGVSSQRLNEQYF. The variable domain in full, with the rest retrieved from reference TRBV7-3 and TRBJ2-7, is GAGVSQTPSNKVTEKGKYVELRCDPISGHTALYWYRQSLGQGPEFLIYFQGTGAADDSGLPNDRFFAVRPEGSVSTLKIQRTERGDSAVYLCASSGTGLAGVSSQRLNEQYFGPGTRLTVT.

This clone was seen just once. V and J are TRBV6-6 and TRBJ2-7; TRBD1 matches 7 bases. In germline, CDR1 is MNHNY, CDR2 SVGAGI (reference sequence). The CDR3 contains 21 residues. The V segment lost 6 bases and the J segment 0 bases; nucleotides outside the gene matches: 26. The CDR3 nucleotides are TGTGCCAGCAGCACTGGGACAGTCCAGAACAGGGGCTGGGATAGCTCCTACGAGCAGTACTTC. Its translation: CASSTGTVQNRGWDSSYEQYF.

This chain uses TRBV7-9 with TRBJ1-3; 8 nucleotides agree with TRBD1. The length of the CDR3 is 17 residues. The trim removed 3 bases at V and 0 bases at J, leaving 7 bases unmatched. Per germline, CDR1 SEHNR and CDR2 FQNEAQ (reference sequence). This CDR3 reads CASSFLGQVSSGNTIYF. In nucleotides, the CDR3 is TGTGCCAGCAGCTTCCTGGGACAGGTTAGCTCTGGAAACACCATATATTTT.